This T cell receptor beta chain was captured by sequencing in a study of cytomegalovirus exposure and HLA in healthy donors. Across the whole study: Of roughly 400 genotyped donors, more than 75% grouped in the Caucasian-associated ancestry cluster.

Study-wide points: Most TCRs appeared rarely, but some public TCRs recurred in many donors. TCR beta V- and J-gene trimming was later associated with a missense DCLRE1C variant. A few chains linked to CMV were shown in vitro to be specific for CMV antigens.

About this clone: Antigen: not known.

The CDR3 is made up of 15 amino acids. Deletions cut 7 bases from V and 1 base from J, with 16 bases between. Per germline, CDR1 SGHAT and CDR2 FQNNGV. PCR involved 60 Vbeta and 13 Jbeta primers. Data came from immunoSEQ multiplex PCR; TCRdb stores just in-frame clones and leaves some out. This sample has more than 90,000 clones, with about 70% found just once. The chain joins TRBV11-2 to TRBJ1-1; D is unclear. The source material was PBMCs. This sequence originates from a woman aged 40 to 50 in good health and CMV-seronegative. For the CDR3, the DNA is TGTGCCAGCACCCTGACGGGAATTTGGAACACTGAAGCTTTCTTT. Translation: CASTLTGIWNTEAFF.